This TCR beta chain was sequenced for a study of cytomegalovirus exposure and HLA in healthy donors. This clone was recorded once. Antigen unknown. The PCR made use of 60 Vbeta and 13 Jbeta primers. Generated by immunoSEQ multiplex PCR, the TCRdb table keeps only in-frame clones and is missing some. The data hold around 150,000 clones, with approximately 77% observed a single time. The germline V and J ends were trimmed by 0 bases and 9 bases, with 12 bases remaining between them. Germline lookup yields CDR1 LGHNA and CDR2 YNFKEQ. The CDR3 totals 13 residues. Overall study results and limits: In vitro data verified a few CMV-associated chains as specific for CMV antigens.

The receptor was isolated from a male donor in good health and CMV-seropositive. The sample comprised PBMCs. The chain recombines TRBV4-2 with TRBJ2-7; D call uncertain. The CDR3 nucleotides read TGTGCCAGCAGCCAAGAGTCTGCACTACTGCAGTACTTC. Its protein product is CASSQESALLQYF.